The following is a TCR beta chain sequence with its context. This sample includes further DNA sequences coding for the same CDR3. Partitioning of CD4+ cells yielded a CD45RA+ naive subset and a CD45RA-negative memory subset. Assay: immunoSEQ multiplex PCR; the TCRdb copy retains only in-frame clones and omits some. This table has around 2.5 million clones, 80% to 95% appearing once. The data are from a study of shared clonotypes between healthy human individuals. Study summary: Each donor contributed plates that comprised three CD4 naive, three CD4 memory, two CD8 naive and one CD8 memory.

The length of the CDR3 is 13 residues. The germline gives CDR1 SNHLY, CDR2 FYNNEI. Trimming pared 4 bases from V and 4 bases from J, leaving 8 bases between. This sequence joins TRBV2 and TRBJ1-5; D perhaps matches TRBD1 (5 bases). The sequence derives from a man aged 18 to 30 in good health. Some clones in this sample may be carry-over from other donors' samples. The sequenced sample consisted of naive CD4+ T cells from PBMCs. Indicated subset: CD45RA+ positively selected. The CDR3 nucleotides are TGTGCCAGCAGTGGAGGACAAAATCAGCCCCAGCATTTT. This sequence encodes CASSGGQNQPQHF. Drawing the rest from reference TRBV2 and TRBJ1-5, the complete variable domain is EPEVTQTPSHQVTQMGQEVILRCVPISNHLYFYWYRQILGQKVEFLVSFYNNEISEKSEIFDDQFSVERPDGSNFTLKIRSTKLEDSAMYFCASSGGQNQPQHFGDGTRLSIL.